What follows are 10 T cell receptor beta chains derived from one specimen sequenced in a study of blood T cell repertoires in COVID-19. TCRdb keeps only in-frame clones here, not all; method: immunoSEQ multiplex PCR. In the table there are 250,000 to 350,000 clones, more than 65% of which are singletons. The sample comprised peripheral blood. Receptor source: a person between 65 and 79 years old with COVID-19, enrolled during active disease.

The V call is TRBV3-1 (or the pseudogene TRBV3-2), the J call TRBJ1-1, with D uncertain. This CDR3 is built from 14 residues. Trimming took 4 bases from V and 1 from J, leaving 10 bases between them. The V gene's germline CDR1 is LGHDT and CDR2 YNNKEL (reference sequence). The CDR3 spells CASSLPSGNTEAFF. Here the CDR3 DNA reads TGTGCCAGCAGCCTACCGTCGGGGAACACTGAAGCTTTCTTT.

The V gene is TRBV18, the J gene TRBJ2-7; 7 nucleotides match TRBD1. The germline gives CDR1 KGHSH, CDR2 LQKENI. V was clipped by 1 base and J by 6 bases; unmatched bases: 12. This CDR3 spans 16 amino acids. For the CDR3, the DNA is TGTGCCAGCTCACCACAATACAACCGGGACAGTGGCGAGCAGTACTTC. Translating it yields CASSPQYNRDSGEQYF.

V is TRBV6-4 and J is TRBJ1-1; D possibly corresponds to TRBD1 (5 bases). V lost 4 bases, J lost 6 bases, and 6 bases lay in between. Germline assignment: CDR1 MRHNA and CDR2 SNTAGT. The CDR3 extends over 11 amino acids. The CDR3 nucleotides are TGTGCCAGCAGTGGGGGCGCTGAAGCTTTCTTT. It specifies CASSGGAEAFF.

This chain connects TRBV13 to TRBJ1-1, with a possible D match to TRBD1 (5 bases). Trimming took 5 bases from V and 0 from J, leaving 19 bases between them. The CDR3 is 17 residues long. Germline V CDR1 and CDR2: PRHDT, FYEKMQ (reference sequence). In DNA form, the CDR3 reads TGTGCCAGCAGCCCGGAGGGACGCCCGAGGGTGAACACTGAAGCTTTCTTT. Translating it yields CASSPEGRPRVNTEAFF.

The J gene is TRBJ1-1, the V gene TRBV2; tentatively, D is TRBD1 (6 bases). Trimming removed 5 bases from V and 5 bases from J, with 18 bases in between. In germline, CDR1 is SNHLY, CDR2 FYNNEI. The CDR3 has 15 residues. Here the CDR3 DNA reads TGTGCCAGCAGTCAGGGGTGGGTCGGTGTAACTGAAGCTTTCTTT. Translating it yields CASSQGWVGVTEAFF.

The chain joins TRBV3-1 (or the pseudogene TRBV3-2) to TRBJ2-5; 9 nucleotides match TRBD2. CDR1 and CDR2 from the germline V gene are LGHDT and YNNKEL (reference sequence). CDR3 length equals 15 residues. The V segment lost 5 bases and the J segment 2 bases; nucleotides outside the gene matches: 6. CDR3 region: CASSRLAGGQETQYF. The CDR3 region has the DNA TGTGCCAGCAGCAGACTGGCGGGGGGGCAAGAGACCCAGTACTTC.

The chain carries TRBV28 and TRBJ1-5; TRBD1 might be the D (5 bases). V was clipped by 4 bases and J by 6 bases, with 19 bases between them. The germline V gene encodes CDR1 MDHEN and CDR2 SYDVKM. There are 16 residues in the CDR3. CDR3 DNA: TGTGCCAGCAGTTCTAGGCCGCAGGGTTGGATTCAGCCCCAGCATTTT. Its protein is CASSSRPQGWIQPQHF.

The chain is built from TRBV9 and TRBJ2-3; TRBD2 might be the D (7 bases). Trimming stripped 3 bases from V and 4 bases from J, with 9 bases between. Germline V gene lookup returns CDR1 SGDLS and CDR2 YYNGEE. The CDR3 is 13 amino acids. The CDR3 DNA is TGTGCCAGCAGCGAGGGGGGGTCAGATACGCAGTATTTT. Amino acid sequence: CASSEGGSDTQYF. Full variable domain (missing parts from reference TRBV9 and TRBJ2-3): DSGVTQTPKHLITATGQRVTLRCSPRSGDLSVYWYQQSLDQGLQFLIQYYNGEERAKGNILERFSAQQFPDLHSELNLSSLELGDSALYFCASSEGGSDTQYFGPGTRLTVL.

The chain combines TRBV11-2 with TRBJ1-4, with 7 bases matching TRBD1. The CDR3 loop spans 16 amino acids. The ends lost 1 base at V and 4 bases at J; junction bases unmatched: 6. Germline CDR1 reads SGHAT; CDR2 reads FQNNGV. The CDR3 DNA reads as TGTGCCAGCAGCTTAGGGGACAGACCCTATAATGAAAAACTGTTTTTT. It translates to CASSLGDRPYNEKLFF.

The chain couples TRBV29-1 to TRBJ2-2; 14 bases fit TRBD2. CDR1 is SQVTM and CDR2 is ANQGSEA in the germline V gene. With V trimmed by 6 bases and J by 7 bases, 4 bases remained unmatched. The CDR3 loop spans 14 amino acids. Here the CDR3 reads CSVTSGGAGGELFF. In DNA form, the CDR3 reads TGCAGCGTGACTAGCGGGGGGGCAGGCGGGGAGCTGTTTTTT.